This T cell receptor (beta chain) was captured in a study of vaccination and CD4 T cells after COVID-19. At the level of the study: Two Hispanic individuals were among six male and four female convalescent patients.

An Oncomine TCR Beta short-read assay was used to sequence the DNA from cultured CD4+ T cells. MiXCR, applied by TCRdb to the PCR reads, yields one record per CDR3 protein. The table includes fewer than 9,500 distinct CDR3 sequences, 65% detected once. Comments on this clonotype: Its antigen is unknown.

Specified treatment: 10-day PBMC culture with coronavirus spike peptide pools or control peptides (ViraFEST assay). The germline CDR1 and CDR2 sequences are SEHNR and FQNEAQ (reference sequence). The junction had 8 bases not matched to a gene; V was cut back by 6 bases and J by 8 bases. This CDR3 has 14 residues. Sequenced material: CD4+ T cells from blood, cultured in vitro. This TCR derives from a human donor who had recovered from COVID-19. V and J are TRBV7-9 and TRBJ1-4; 8 bases fit TRBD1. The CDR3: CASRQLRTGEKLFF. CDR3 sequence (DNA): TGTGCCAGCAGACAATTAAGGACAGGGGAAAAACTGTTTTTT.